Below are 22 T cell receptor beta chains sequenced from a single sample in a study of blood T cell repertoires in COVID-19. This table comes from immunoSEQ multiplex PCR, and its TCRdb copy is limited to in-frame clones, with some not included. The sample lists 88,000 or so clones; 85% were seen once. The sample consisted of peripheral blood. These receptors were taken from a man in his sixties with acute or convalescent COVID-19.

The J gene is TRBJ1-1, the V gene TRBV4-1; TRBD1 matches 9 bases. The V segment lost 4 bases and the J segment 4 bases; nucleotides outside the gene matches: 10. Germline assignment: CDR1 MGHRA and CDR2 YSYEKL. The CDR3 loop spans 16 amino acids. The CDR3: CASSPHHRGRPTEAFF. CDR3 coding DNA: TGCGCCAGCAGCCCCCACCACAGGGGGCGGCCCACTGAAGCTTTCTTT.

The genes are TRBV18 and TRBJ1-3; D is unresolved. V was clipped by 0 bases and J by 1 base, with 10 bases between them. The CDR3 sequence is 16 residues long. Per germline, CDR1 KGHSH and CDR2 LQKENI. CDR3 residues: CASSPPGGWSGNTIYF. CDR3 nucleotide sequence: TGTGCCAGCTCACCACCGGGAGGGTGGTCTGGAAACACCATATATTTT.

About this clone: The same CDR3 is also encoded by other DNA sequences in this sample. The gene calls are TRBV24-1 and TRBJ2-3; D might be TRBD1 (5 bases). V was clipped by 3 bases and J by 3 bases, with 6 bases between them. CDR3 length: 13 amino acids. CDR1 and CDR2 (germline): KGHDR, SFDVKD. The CDR3 reads CATSDPGTDTQYF. In nucleotides, the CDR3 is TGTGCCACCAGTGATCCAGGGACAGATACGCAGTATTTT.

The genes are TRBV7-2 and TRBJ2-3, with 7 bases matching TRBD2. Looked up from germline, CDR1 is SGHTA and CDR2 is FQGNSA. J was trimmed by 3 bases and V by 5 bases; bases with no gene match: 8. CDR3 size: 15 residues. CDR3 loop: CASSLGPGRTDTQYF. CDR3 in DNA: TGTGCCAGCAGCCTGGGACCCGGGAGGACAGATACGCAGTATTTT.

The rearrangement joins TRBV10-3 to TRBJ1-1; D is undetermined. V gave up 6 bases and J gave up 4 bases, with 12 bases separating them. The CDR3 sequence is 13 residues long. The germline CDR1 and CDR2 sequences are ENHRY and SYGVKD. DNA of the CDR3: TGTGCCATCAGGAGGGCAGGTCTCACTGAAGCTTTCTTT. This translates into CAIRRAGLTEAFF.

The chain uses TRBV2 and TRBJ1-4; TRBD1 matches at 8 bases. The V gene's germline CDR1 is SNHLY and CDR2 FYNNEI. There are 15 residues in the CDR3. V trimming: 6 bases; J trimming: 5 bases; junction bases outside the gene matches: 8. The CDR3 nucleotides read TGTGCCAGCAGGGCGGGCAGGGGGCGGAATGAAAAACTGTTTTTT. It translates to CASRAGRGRNEKLFF.

The gene calls are TRBV7-9 and TRBJ1-2, with 8 bases lining up with TRBD1. Germline V lookup: CDR1 SEHNR, CDR2 FQNEAQ (reference sequence). With V trimmed by 2 bases and J by 6 bases, 5 bases remained unmatched. The CDR3 consists of 14 residues. CDR3 protein: CASSLKAGGNGYTF. The CDR3 bases are TGTGCCAGCAGCTTAAAGGCAGGGGGCAATGGCTACACCTTC.

The chain combines TRBV9 with TRBJ1-1; D ambiguous. This CDR3 has 15 amino acids. The germline V gene encodes CDR1 SGDLS and CDR2 YYNGEE. Trimming removed 4 bases from V and 3 bases from J, with 16 bases in between. In nucleotides, the CDR3 is TGTGCCAGCAGCACAAGCAGGCGGGAGGACACTGAAGCTTTCTTT. Protein sequence: CASSTSRREDTEAFF.

This clone was observed a single time. The chain employs TRBV7-2 and TRBJ1-1; maybe TRBD1 (5 bases). Germline V lookup: CDR1 SGHTA, CDR2 FQGNSA. This CDR3 region has 13 residues. The V end lost 3 bases, the J end lost 4 bases, and 9 bases lay between the germline ends. The CDR3 protein is CASSFGGGTEAFF. The CDR3 nucleotides read TGTGCCAGCAGCTTCGGGGGTGGCACTGAAGCTTTCTTT.

The rearrangement uses TRBV30 and TRBJ1-1; 10 nucleotides align to TRBD1. The V segment lost 0 bases and the J segment 4 bases; nucleotides outside the gene matches: 8. The germline CDR1 and CDR2 sequences are GTSNPN and SVGIG (reference sequence). CDR3 length: 16 residues. The CDR3 DNA reads as TGTGCCTGGAGTGTCGACAGGGGGCGTCAAAGCACTGAAGCTTTCTTT. Its translation is CAWSVDRGRQSTEAFF.

As DNA, the CDR3 is TGTGCCAGCAGTGAAGGCCCGGGGGGGCCTGCAGATACGCAGTATTTT. The encoded protein is CASSEGPGGPADTQYF. The genes are TRBV6-1 and TRBJ2-3, with 8 bases identical to TRBD2. This CDR3 contains 16 residues. The ends lost 1 base at V and 4 bases at J; junction bases unmatched: 7. Germline V CDR1 and CDR2: MNHNS, SASEGT.

This chain joins TRBV6-6 and TRBJ1-1; tentatively, D is TRBD1 (6 bases). Deletions cut 4 bases from V and 6 bases from J, with 21 bases between. The germline gives CDR1 MNHNY, CDR2 SVGAGI (reference sequence). This CDR3 comprises 16 residues. The CDR3 DNA sequence: TGTGCCAGCAGTTTCCCTACAGGGCCCGCTACGTCTGAAGCTTTCTTT. This sequence encodes CASSFPTGPATSEAFF.

The chain couples TRBV6-5 to TRBJ1-1; D unresolved. From germline, CDR1 is MNHEY and CDR2 SVGAGI. V lost 6 bases and J lost 4, with 12 bases in between. This CDR3 contains 13 residues. The CDR3 DNA sequence: TGTGCCAGCAGACCCCGGGAGAGCACTGAAGCTTTCTTT. Residues: CASRPRESTEAFF.

The table lists this clone with a count of one. The gene calls are TRBV7-2 and TRBJ1-1; TRBD1 aligns across 8 bases. Germline trimming cut 5 bases from V and 4 bases from J; bases unmatched to any gene: 6. The CDR3 contains 14 residues. Germline lookup yields CDR1 SGHTA and CDR2 FQGNSA. The CDR3 nucleotides are TGTGCCAGCAGCGCAGGACAGGGCTCCACTGAAGCTTTCTTT. This gives the protein CASSAGQGSTEAFF.

The genes are TRBV24-1 and TRBJ2-1, with 9 positions matching TRBD1. Germline V lookup: CDR1 KGHDR, CDR2 SFDVKD. This CDR3 comprises 18 residues. The trim removed 1 base at V and 0 bases at J, leaving 6 bases unmatched. The CDR3 region is CATSDFPGQGRSYNEQFF. The CDR3 nucleotides are TGTGCCACCAGTGATTTCCCGGGACAGGGCCGCTCCTACAATGAGCAGTTCTTC.

The chain employs TRBV25-1 and TRBJ1-3; D call uncertain. V dropped 1 base and J dropped 0 bases, with 4 bases sitting between them. The CDR3 is 14 amino acids. Germline lookup yields CDR1 MGHDK and CDR2 SYGVNS. CDR3 residues: CASSESGSGNTIYF. The CDR3 nucleotides are TGTGCCAGCAGTGAATCGGGCTCTGGAAACACCATATATTTT.

V gene TRBV19 combines with J gene TRBJ2-3; D not certain. The CDR3 spans 14 residues. The V gene lost 2 bases and the J gene lost 1 base, with 7 bases spanning the gap. The germline V gene encodes CDR1 LNHDA and CDR2 SQIVND (reference sequence). CDR3: CASSIKLGTDTQYF. CDR3 in DNA: TGTGCCAGTAGTATAAAGCTGGGCACAGATACGCAGTATTTT.

This chain links TRBV5-1 with TRBJ2-7; possible D gene TRBD2, 5 bases. Trimming stripped 4 bases from V and 4 bases from J, with 15 bases between. Germline V gives CDR1 SGHRS, CDR2 YFSETQ. This CDR3 has 14 residues. The CDR3 loop reads CASSQTPGSYEQYF. As DNA, the CDR3 is TGCGCCAGCAGCCAGACGCCGGGGTCATACGAGCAGTACTTC.

This chain links TRBV18 with TRBJ1-2; D unclear. Trimming shortened V by 1 base and J by 4 bases, and 10 bases separated the two germline ends. CDR1 is KGHSH and CDR2 is LQKENI in the germline V gene. This CDR3 is built from 14 residues. This chain's CDR3 is CASSPRERGYGYTF. The CDR3 DNA reads TGTGCCAGCTCACCACGGGAGCGGGGCTATGGCTACACCTTC.

The chain carries TRBV19 and TRBJ1-6; 9 bases align to TRBD1. The CDR3 covers 16 residues. CDR1 is LNHDA and CDR2 is SQIVND in the germline V gene (reference sequence). J lost 8 bases, V lost 5 bases, and 10 bases had no gene match. The CDR3 here is CASSLHRGRFDSPLHF. The CDR3 bases are TGTGCCAGTAGTCTTCACAGGGGGCGCTTCGATTCACCCCTCCACTTT.

This chain links TRBV11-2 with TRBJ2-7; TRBD2 aligns across 11 bases. There are 15 residues in the CDR3. J lost 1 base, V lost 5 bases, and 4 bases had no gene match. CDR1 and CDR2 (germline): SGHAT, FQNNGV. The chain's CDR3 is CASSRGLAESYEQYF. The CDR3, as DNA: TGTGCCAGCAGCCGGGGACTAGCGGAGTCCTACGAGCAGTACTTC.

This clone occurred once. The V and J genes are TRBV5-1 and TRBJ2-1; 9 nucleotides agree with TRBD1. The CDR3 sequence is 17 residues long. V lost 4 bases, J lost 4 bases, and 12 bases stayed unmatched. CDR1 is SGHRS and CDR2 is YFSETQ in the germline V gene. The CDR3 DNA sequence: TGCGCCAGCAGCGGGCAAACCGGGACAGGGTGGTACAATGAGCAGTTCTTC. The encoded protein is CASSGQTGTGWYNEQFF.